The rows below give T cell receptor beta chains drawn from one sample of a study of T cells in Graves' hyperthyroidism and ophthalmopathy. MiXCR was run by TCRdb on the multiplex PCR reads, yielding one entry per CDR3 protein. The sample holds under 250,000 distinct CDR3 sequences, around 26% seen once. Sequenced sample: blood. The receptors originated from a woman in her forties with Graves' ophthalmopathy. Both conserved end residues are part of each CDR3. The D gene is left open where the match is weak. Some rows have no size entry. The others give once, few or many, or a class for an expanded clone.

J gene	D gene	V gene	clone size	CDR3 DNA	CDR3 protein
TRBJ2-7	TRBD2	TRBV2	many	TGTGCCAGCAGACGCGCTAGCGGGAGTAATTTC	CASRRASGSNF
TRBJ1-6	-	TRBV5-1	many	TGCGCCAGCAGCGAGGACAGTTCAGGGGATTCACCCCTCCACTTT	CASSEDSSGDSPLHF
TRBJ1-2	-	TRBV19	-	TGTGCCAGTACAAAGCAAGGGTATAGCTCCGGCTACACCTTC	CASTKQGYSSGYTF
TRBJ2-7	-	TRBV28	many	TGTGCCAGCAGGAGGGGCCCTTACGAGCAGTACTTC	CASRRGPYEQYF
TRBJ2-5	TRBD1	TRBV29-1	many	TGCAGCGTCGGGACAGGGACCGGGAGGGAGACCCAGTACTTC	CSVGTGTGRETQYF
TRBJ2-5	TRBD1	TRBV20-1	few	TGCAGTGCTAGTCCCGGGACAGGGGATGAGACCCAGTACTTC	CSASPGTGDETQYF
TRBJ2-6	-	TRBV19	many	TGTGCCAGTAGTTCATACTCTGGGGCCAACGTCCTGACTTTC	CASSSYSGANVLTF
TRBJ2-7	-	TRBV20-1	once	TGCAGTGCTGCACCGACAGTGGAATTCTACGAGCAGTACTTC	CSAAPTVEFYEQYF
TRBJ2-6	-	TRBV20-1	many	TGCAGTGCTAGAGATAGGAGCGGTTCTCCCTCTGGGGCCAACGTCCTGACTTTC	CSARDRSGSPSGANVLTF
TRBJ2-5	-	TRBV5-1	many	TGCGCCAGCAGCGCAACGATCCGGGGACAAGAGACCCAGTACTTC	CASSATIRGQETQYF
TRBJ1-5	-	TRBV28	-	TGTGCCAGCAGTACCCTGTCGGGAGGGGGAGAGACCCAGCATTTT	CASSTLSGGGETQHF
TRBJ2-5	-	TRBV29-1	many	TGCAGCGTTAGGGAGGGGGCGGAGACCCAGTACTTC	CSVREGAETQYF
TRBJ2-7	-	TRBV7-2	many	TGTGCCAGCAGCTCGGTTGGGTGGGAGCAGTACTTC	CASSSVGWEQYF
TRBJ1-1	-	TRBV28	-	TGTGCCAGCAGGAACCCCCAGGGTGAAGCTTTCTTT	CASRNPQGEAFF
TRBJ1-1	TRBD1	TRBV6-1	many	TGTGCCAGCAAAGGACAGGGGATTTCTATGAACACTGAAGCTTTCTTT	CASKGQGISMNTEAFF
TRBJ1-2	TRBD1	TRBV28	many	TGTGCCAGCAGGACGGACAGGTACGGCTACACCTTC	CASRTDRYGYTF
TRBJ2-2	-	TRBV6-1	-	TGTGCCAGCAAAATGAACACCGGGGAGCTGTTTTTT	CASKMNTGELFF
TRBJ1-1	TRBD1	TRBV7-9	-	TGTGCCAGCAGCTTTTTACAGGGGACTGAGGCTGTAGCTTTCTTT	CASSFLQGTEAVAFF
TRBJ2-2	-	TRBV3-1	-	TGTGCCAGCAGCCAAGGACTGGGAAGCACCGGGGAGCTGTTTTTT	CASSQGLGSTGELFF
TRBJ2-7	-	TRBV27	many	TGTGCCAGCAGTCGGAACCTTATCCGGGCCCAGGAGCAGTACTTC	CASSRNLIRAQEQYF
TRBJ2-7	TRBD2	TRBV10-3	many	TGTGCCATCAGTGAGACTAGCGGGAGGGCGGCTGAGTACTTC	CAISETSGRAAEYF
TRBJ2-7	TRBD1	TRBV6-2/TRBV6-3	-	TGCGCCAGCAACTCTGGGACAGGGAGCTACGAGCAGTACTTC	CASNSGTGSYEQYF
TRBJ1-3	TRBD1	TRBV7-2	many	TGTGCCAGCAGCTCCTGCGCGAAGCCGGGACAGAGAAACACCATATATTTT	CASSSCAKPGQRNTIYF
TRBJ2-7	-	TRBV2	many	TGTGCCAGCAGTGAGAGCACCCACCGAGGCTCCTACGAGCAGTACTTC	CASSESTHRGSYEQYF
TRBJ1-1	-	TRBV29-1	-	TGCAGCGTTTTAGGGCAGGGCAGCACTGAAGCTTTCTTT	CSVLGQGSTEAFF
TRBJ1-5	TRBD1	TRBV12-3/TRBV12-4	-	TGTGCCAGCAGTTCTCAGGGGGAGGGTCAGCCCCAGCATTTT	CASSSQGEGQPQHF
TRBJ2-5	TRBD1	TRBV10-3	many	TGTGCCATCAGTGATCCCCCCGACAGGGACGAGACCCAGTACTTC	CAISDPPDRDETQYF
TRBJ1-2	-	TRBV20-1	many	TGCAGTGCTAGCGGGGCGGATTTTGGCTACACCTTC	CSASGADFGYTF
TRBJ1-1	TRBD1	TRBV28	many	TGTGCCAGCAGTTCTACCCTACAGGGGACTAACACTGAAGCTTTCTTT	CASSSTLQGTNTEAFF